A selection of T cell receptor beta chains follows, all from one sample in a study of PD-L1 blockade in urothelial cancer. Using immunoSEQ multiplex PCR, the repertoire was profiled, and TCRdb retains in-frame clones only, with some absent. The repertoire has around 50,000 clones, about four fifths of them found once; the top ten carry about 1.2%. The specimen was PBMCs, collected around atezolizumab (anti-PD-L1) treatment. These TCRs come from a middle-aged man with urothelial cancer. CDR3s include the opening cysteine and the closing phenylalanine or tryptophan.

TRBV27	CASSPTGQRVGGLYEQYF
TRBV19	CASSSSPVQETQYF
TRBV7-8	CASTLGGDTQYF
TRBV30	CAWNTGASDGYTF
TRBV28	CASSPTGGSPFGGNTIYF
TRBV27	CASSSRGDRVQPQHF
TRBV19	CASTSIGGVTSYNEQFF
TRBV12-5	CASGLEGQGAAFF
TRBV2	CASRSETSGKWNVYEQYF
TRBV11-2	CASQLAGAHEQFF
TRBV6-1	CASSRVWREGSGYTF
TRBV9	CASSVPSPTGGGSGANVLTF
TRBV19	CASSIQTGPLNTEAFF
TRBV10-1	CASSESSGGYNEQFF
TRBV5-8	CASSLAAGVNTGELFF
TRBV6-5	CASSSLRANEKLFF
TRBV10-2	CASRQGEYEQYF
TRBV7-9	CASSLEGATEAFF
TRBV28	CASSFPSGRTQYF
TRBV6-1	CASRRQGYNEQFF
TRBV12-5	CASASIPPGQSSYEQYF
TRBV27	CASSALDRAKNIQYF
TRBV6-6	CASSYSSMGQQETQYF
TRBV28	CASIKGGNSYEQYF
TRBV30	CACVRGLAGGPRNEQFF
TRBV5-4	CASSSPGLAGLGQYF
TRBV6-1	CASSARDRASQPQHF
TRBV15	CATSRDRGSYEQYF
TRBV9	CASSASAPGRNTGELFF
TRBV11-2	CASRGWLSLYRVNTGELFF
TRBV6-1	CASIARLSGNTIYF
TRBV7-2	CASSLRAIAGGYNEQFF
TRBV19	CASGGRVGTGELFF